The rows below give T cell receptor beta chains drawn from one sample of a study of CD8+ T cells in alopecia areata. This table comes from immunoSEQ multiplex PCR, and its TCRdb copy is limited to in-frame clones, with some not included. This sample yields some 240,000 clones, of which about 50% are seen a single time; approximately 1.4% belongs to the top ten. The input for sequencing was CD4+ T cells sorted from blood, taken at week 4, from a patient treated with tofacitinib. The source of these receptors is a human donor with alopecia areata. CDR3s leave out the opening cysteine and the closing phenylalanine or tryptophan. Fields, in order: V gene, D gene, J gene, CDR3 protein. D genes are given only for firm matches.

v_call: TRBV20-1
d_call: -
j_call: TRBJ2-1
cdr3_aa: SARSRDEQF

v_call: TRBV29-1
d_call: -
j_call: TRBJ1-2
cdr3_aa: SVDIAGLYGYT

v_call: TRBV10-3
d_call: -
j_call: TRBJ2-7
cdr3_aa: AISERDGLEQY

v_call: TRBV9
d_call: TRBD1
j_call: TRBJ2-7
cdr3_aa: ASSPKGGQSYEQY

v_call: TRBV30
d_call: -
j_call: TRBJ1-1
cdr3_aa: AWWRGGNTEAF

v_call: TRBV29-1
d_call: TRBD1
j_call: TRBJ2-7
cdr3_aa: SVGGRGNYEQY

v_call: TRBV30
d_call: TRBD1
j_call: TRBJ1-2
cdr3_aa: AWSETGARNSYGYT

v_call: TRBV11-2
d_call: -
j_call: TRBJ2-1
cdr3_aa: ASSSSLSLLSNEQF

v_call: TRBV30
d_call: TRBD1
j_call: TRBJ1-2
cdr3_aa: AWRDRALRGYT

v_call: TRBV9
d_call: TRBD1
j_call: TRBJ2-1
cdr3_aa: ASSEEGAFYNEQF

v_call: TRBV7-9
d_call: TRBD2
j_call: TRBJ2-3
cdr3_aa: ASSLRAPSGISTDTQY

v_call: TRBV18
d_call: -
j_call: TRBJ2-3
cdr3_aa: ASSPRTDTQY

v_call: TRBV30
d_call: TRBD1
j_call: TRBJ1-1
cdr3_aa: AWSRGQPNTEAF

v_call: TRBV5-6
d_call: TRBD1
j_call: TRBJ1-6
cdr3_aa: ASSLRDRNSPLH

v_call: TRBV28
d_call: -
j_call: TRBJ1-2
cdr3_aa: ASSFGREVGYT

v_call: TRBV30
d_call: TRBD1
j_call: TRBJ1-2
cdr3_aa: AWSRQGAYGYT

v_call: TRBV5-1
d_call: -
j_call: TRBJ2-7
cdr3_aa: ASRSTIGTRAYEQY

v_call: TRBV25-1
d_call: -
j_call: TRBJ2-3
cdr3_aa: ASSDLTDTQY

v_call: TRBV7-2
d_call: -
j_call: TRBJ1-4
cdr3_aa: ASSTNLNEKLF

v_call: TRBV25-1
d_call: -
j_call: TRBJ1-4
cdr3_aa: ASSEYGANEKLF

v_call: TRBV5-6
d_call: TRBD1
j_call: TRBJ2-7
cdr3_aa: ASSSIDRVYEQY

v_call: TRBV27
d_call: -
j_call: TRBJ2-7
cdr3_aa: ASSLLSPLEQY

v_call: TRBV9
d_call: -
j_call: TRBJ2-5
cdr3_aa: ASSVGGGQLAQY

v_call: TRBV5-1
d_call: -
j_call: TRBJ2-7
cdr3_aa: ASSLRTGVWSDEQY

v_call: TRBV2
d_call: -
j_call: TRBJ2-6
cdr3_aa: ASTVGTGANVLT

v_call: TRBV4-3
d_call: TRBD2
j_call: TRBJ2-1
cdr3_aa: ASSLLTSGGNEQF

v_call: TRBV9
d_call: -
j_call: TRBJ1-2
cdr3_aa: ASSVEQDNYGYT

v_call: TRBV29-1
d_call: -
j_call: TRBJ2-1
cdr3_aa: SVGGISNEQF

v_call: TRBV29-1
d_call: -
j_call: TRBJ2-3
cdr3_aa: SVEGGLSADTQY

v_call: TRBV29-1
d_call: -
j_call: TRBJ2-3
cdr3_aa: SVSTPGTPRTPTDTQY

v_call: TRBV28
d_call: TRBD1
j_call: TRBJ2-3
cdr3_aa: ASSLSYRGLDTQY

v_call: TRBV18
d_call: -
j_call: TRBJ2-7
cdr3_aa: ASSSFQDPYEQY

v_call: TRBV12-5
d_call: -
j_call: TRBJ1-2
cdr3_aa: ASGLFTDGGYT

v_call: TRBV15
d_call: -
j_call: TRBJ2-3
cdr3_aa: ATSRDLKTSTDTQY

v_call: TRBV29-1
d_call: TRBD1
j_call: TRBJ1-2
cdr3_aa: SVLGTGDGYT

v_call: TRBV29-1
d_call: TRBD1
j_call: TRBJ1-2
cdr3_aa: SVRAGTGANYGYT

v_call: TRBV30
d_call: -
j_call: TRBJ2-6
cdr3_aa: AWSVVAGANVLT

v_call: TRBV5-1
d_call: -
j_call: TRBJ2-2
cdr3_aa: ASRDGDTGELF

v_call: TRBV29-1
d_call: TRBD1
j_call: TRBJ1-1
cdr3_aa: SVTGRLNTEAF

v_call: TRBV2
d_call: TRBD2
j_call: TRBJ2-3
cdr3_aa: ATQVASGRTDTQY

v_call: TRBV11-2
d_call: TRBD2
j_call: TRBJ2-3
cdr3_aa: ASSLVGSGGASYTQY

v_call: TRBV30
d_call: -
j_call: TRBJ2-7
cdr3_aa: AWNSGRRNYEQY

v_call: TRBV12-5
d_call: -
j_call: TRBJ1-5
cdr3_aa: ASGLVNQPQH

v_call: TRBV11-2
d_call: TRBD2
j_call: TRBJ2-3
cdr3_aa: ASSSLAGAITDTQY

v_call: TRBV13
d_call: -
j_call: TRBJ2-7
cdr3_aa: ASSRDTSYEQY

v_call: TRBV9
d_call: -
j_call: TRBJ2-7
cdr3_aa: ASSVVRVNQYSYEQY

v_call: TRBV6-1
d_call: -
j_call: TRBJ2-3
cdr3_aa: ASRERHYQGNTQY

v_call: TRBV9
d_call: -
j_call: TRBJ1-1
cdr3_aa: ASSVAGSLNTEAF

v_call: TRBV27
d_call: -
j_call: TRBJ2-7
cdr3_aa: ASSLKTAYEQY

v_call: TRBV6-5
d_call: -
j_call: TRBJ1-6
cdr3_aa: ASRDSSSYNSPLH

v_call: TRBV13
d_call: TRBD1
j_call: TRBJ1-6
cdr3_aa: ASSSKTGRSPLH

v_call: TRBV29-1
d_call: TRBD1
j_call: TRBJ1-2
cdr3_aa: SGTGDRGYT

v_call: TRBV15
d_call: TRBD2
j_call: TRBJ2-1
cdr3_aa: ATSRDRGLAYNEQF

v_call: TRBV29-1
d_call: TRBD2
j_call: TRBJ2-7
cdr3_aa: SVGPRGGEQY

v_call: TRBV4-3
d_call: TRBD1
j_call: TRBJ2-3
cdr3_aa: ATGQGSTDTQY